Included here is one TCR beta chain sequence, with context. The sample belongs to a study of technical replicates of blood from four donors. This CDR3 is 16 amino acids long. V dropped 3 bases and J dropped 0; count of bases not matched to a gene: 8. Germline-derived CDR1 and CDR2 are GTSNPN and SVGIG (reference sequence). Repertoires were generated with immunoSEQ multiplex PCR, while TCRdb's copy carries only in-frame clones and drops some. The sample consists of some 80,000 clones, about 97% of them appearing once. The specimen was T cells isolated from PBMCs. The receptor comes from a human donor in good health. The rearrangement links TRBV30 to TRBJ2-1, with 7 bases fitting TRBD1. Here the CDR3 reads CAWSRRGQSSYNEQFF. The DNA of the CDR3 is TGTGCCTGGAGCCGAAGGGGACAGAGCTCCTACAATGAGCAGTTCTTC.